Listed here are 9 T cell receptor beta chains from one sample, sequenced in a study of blood T cell repertoires in COVID-19. Some clones are missing from TCRdb's copy, which holds only in-frame ones; the method was immunoSEQ multiplex PCR. This table holds around 100,000 clones, around 83% found once. Sequences were obtained from peripheral blood. These receptors were obtained from a man between 35 and 55 years old with acute or convalescent COVID-19.

This chain connects TRBV5-1 to TRBJ2-3; 13 nucleotides match TRBD2. With V trimmed by 7 bases and J by 5 bases, 4 bases remained unmatched. Germline lookup yields CDR1 SGHRS and CDR2 YFSETQ. CDR3 length: 14 residues. The CDR3 DNA reads as TGCGCCAGCCTCGGGACTAGCGGGAAAGATACGCAGTATTTT. This gives the protein CASLGTSGKDTQYF.

The chain is built from TRBV7-9 and TRBJ2-7, with D tentatively TRBD2 (7 bases). CDR1 SEHNR and CDR2 FQNEAQ come from the germline V gene (reference sequence). The CDR3 is made up of 15 amino acids. The germline V and J ends were trimmed by 3 bases and 3 bases, with 15 bases remaining between them. CDR3 sequence: CASSLAGANHYEQYF. The CDR3 DNA reads as TGTGCCAGCAGCTTGGCGGGGGCAAATCACTACGAGCAGTACTTC.

This rearrangement joins TRBV9 to TRBJ2-2; the match to TRBD2 covers 14 bases. V trimming: 5 bases; J trimming: 6 bases; junction bases outside the gene matches: 6. Germline V CDR1 and CDR2: SGDLS, YYNGEE. The CDR3 runs 16 residues. In nucleotides, the CDR3 is TGTGCCAGCAGTCCGGGACTAGCGGGGGCCCCCGGGGAGCTGTTTTTT. It codes for CASSPGLAGAPGELFF.

The chain joins TRBV21-1 to TRBJ1-2; the table assigns TRBD1, which was not confirmed against the DNA. TRBV21-1 is a documented pseudogene. The CDR3 consists of 15 residues. CDR3 nucleotides: TGTGCCAGCAGCCAGACAGGGGGAAAAGTAGACGGCTACACCTTC. Protein: CASSQTGGKVDGYTF.

CDR3: CASSSRRESYTF. As DNA, the CDR3 is TGTGCCAGCAGTTCCCGACGGGAGAGCTACACCTTC. The rearrangement uses TRBV12-3 or TRBV12-4 and TRBJ1-2; D ambiguous. Trimming removed 4 bases from V and 9 bases from J, with 12 bases in between. CDR3 size: 12 residues.

CDR3 sequence reads: CAISDHRQNNQPQHF. CDR3 DNA: TGTGCCATCAGTGACCATCGACAGAACAATCAGCCCCAGCATTTT. The rearrangement joins TRBV10-3 to TRBJ1-5; the D gene is possibly TRBD1 (5 bases). Germline V lookup: CDR1 ENHRY, CDR2 SYGVKD. Deletions cut 3 bases from V and 3 bases from J, with 12 bases between. This CDR3 comprises 15 residues.

V usage is TRBV28 and J usage is TRBJ2-3, with 7 bases fitting TRBD2. The CDR3 sequence is 14 residues long. Per the germline V gene, CDR1 is MDHEN and CDR2 is SYDVKM. V lost 2 bases and J lost 4; bases outside the gene matches: 3. The CDR3 here is CASSLAGDADTQYF. CDR3 DNA sequence: TGTGCCAGCAGTTTAGCGGGAGATGCAGATACGCAGTATTTT.

V and J are TRBV3-1 (or the pseudogene TRBV3-2) and TRBJ1-5, with 11 bases matching TRBD1. The J segment lost 2 bases and the V segment lost 8 bases, leaving 8 bases of the junction unmatched. Germline V CDR1 and CDR2: LGHDT, YNNKEL (reference sequence). The CDR3 is 16 residues long. The CDR3 DNA is TGTGCCAGCGCCCTTGGGACAGGGGGAGGCAATCAGCCCCAGCATTTT. It specifies CASALGTGGGNQPQHF.

This clone was seen only once. V is TRBV7-3 and J is TRBJ1-6, with D uncertain. The CDR3 runs 16 residues. V lost 1 base and J 2 bases, leaving 9 bases between the germline ends. Per germline, CDR1 SGHTA and CDR2 FQGTGA. CDR3 DNA: TGTGCCAGCAGCTTAATCAGGATCCCCTATAATTCACCCCTCCACTTT. Translated, it gives CASSLIRIPYNSPLHF.